Below, 6 T cell receptor beta chains from the same sample are listed, as sequenced in a study of blood T cell repertoires in COVID-19. TCRdb keeps only in-frame clones here, not all; method: immunoSEQ multiplex PCR. The sample carries about 140,000 clones, just over 85% recorded once. The sequenced material came from peripheral blood. The receptors here all came from an older woman with acute or convalescent COVID-19.

This clone occurred a few times. The V and J genes are TRBV7-9 and TRBJ2-7, with 9 nucleotides matching TRBD1. CDR1 and CDR2 from the germline V gene are SEHNR and FQNEAQ (reference sequence). This CDR3 region has 16 residues. V lost 5 bases and J lost 7; bases outside the gene matches: 15. Written as DNA, the CDR3 is TGTGCCAGCAGCGGATTACCGGGACAGGGCCCGGGGGAGCAGTACTTC. This encodes CASSGLPGQGPGEQYF.

The chain couples TRBV19 to TRBJ2-2; 7 nucleotides line up with TRBD2. Germline V gene lookup returns CDR1 LNHDA and CDR2 SQIVND (reference sequence). J was trimmed by 4 bases and V by 4 bases; bases with no gene match: 15. This CDR3 spans 18 amino acids. CDR3 sequence: CASSTPRGGARSTGELFF. CDR3 nucleotides: TGTGCCAGTAGTACCCCGAGGGGAGGGGCGCGTAGCACCGGGGAGCTGTTTTTT.

The J gene is TRBJ1-4, the V gene TRBV6-5; tentatively, D is TRBD1 (6 bases). The germline gives CDR1 MNHEY, CDR2 SVGAGI. V was pared by 6 bases and J by 8 bases, with 19 bases between. The CDR3 is 15 amino acids. CDR3 residues: CASSKLSGHGEKLFF. CDR3 sequence (DNA): TGTGCCAGCAGCAAATTATCGGGACATGGCGAAAAACTGTTTTTT.

The V call is TRBV5-4, the J call TRBJ2-1; D perhaps matches TRBD1 (5 bases). Germline CDR1 and CDR2: SGHNT and YYREEE (reference sequence). Deletions cut 0 bases from V and 7 bases from J, with 11 bases between. The CDR3 loop spans 14 amino acids. CDR3 in amino acids: CASSLVGVQNEQFF. CDR3 nucleotides: TGTGCCAGCAGCTTGGTAGGGGTTCAGAATGAGCAGTTCTTC.

This clone was counted a few times. The rearrangement joins TRBV5-6 to TRBJ1-4; D gene unclear. There are 14 residues in the CDR3. Germline lookup yields CDR1 SGHDT and CDR2 YYEEEE. V lost 2 bases to trimming and J lost 8 bases, with 13 bases between them. CDR3 bases: TGTGCCAGCAGCTTTGGTCCCCCACGGGAAAAACTGTTTTTT. Encoded protein: CASSFGPPREKLFF.

The rearrangement links TRBV4-2 to TRBJ1-3, with D possibly TRBD1 on 5 matching bases. V was pared by 0 bases and J by 2 bases, with 11 bases between. The CDR3 loop spans 16 amino acids. CDR1 is LGHNA and CDR2 is YNFKEQ in the germline V gene. CDR3: CASSQDTAGAGNTIYF. In DNA, the CDR3 is TGTGCCAGCAGCCAAGATACGGCGGGGGCTGGAAACACCATATATTTT.